A selection of T cell receptor beta chains follows, all from one sample in a study of blood T cell repertoires in COVID-19. Sequencing was performed with immunoSEQ multiplex PCR; in TCRdb, only in-frame clones are kept and a portion is missing. The sample holds about 100,000 clones, 65% to 90% seen once. Sequenced input: peripheral blood. The receptors originated from a man aged 55 to 70 with acute or convalescent COVID-19. CDR3s include the opening cysteine and the closing phenylalanine or tryptophan. The order of the fields is V gene, D gene, CDR3 length, clone size, J gene, CDR3 protein, CDR3 DNA. D genes are given only for firm matches. Expanded clones get a size class; other rows say once, few or many, or leave the size out.

V gene: TRBV5-1; D gene: -; CDR3 length: 15; clone size: once; J gene: TRBJ2-7; CDR3 protein: CASTRGPTSSYEQYF; CDR3 DNA: TGCGCCAGCACAAGGGGTCCAACCTCCTCCTACGAGCAGTACTTC
V gene: TRBV9; D gene: -; CDR3 length: 15; clone size: -; J gene: TRBJ1-3; CDR3 protein: CASSDGGGARNTIYF; CDR3 DNA: TGTGCCAGCAGCGATGGCGGGGGGGCGAGAAACACCATATATTTT
V gene: TRBV10-1; D gene: -; CDR3 length: 21; clone size: once; J gene: TRBJ1-5; CDR3 protein: CASSGFWGVSDLGDSNQPQHF; CDR3 DNA: TGCGCCAGCAGTGGTTTCTGGGGGGTCTCCGATTTGGGAGATAGCAATCAGCCCCAGCATTTT
V gene: TRBV2; D gene: TRBD1; CDR3 length: 15; clone size: -; J gene: TRBJ1-5; CDR3 protein: CASRLQGASNQPQHF; CDR3 DNA: TGTGCCAGCAGACTACAGGGGGCCAGCAATCAGCCCCAGCATTTT
V gene: TRBV5-4; D gene: -; CDR3 length: 16; clone size: -; J gene: TRBJ2-5; CDR3 protein: CASSLAGGLVQETQYF; CDR3 DNA: TGTGCCAGCAGCTTGGCCGGGGGTTTGGTTCAAGAGACCCAGTACTTC
V gene: TRBV12-3/TRBV12-4; D gene: -; CDR3 length: 13; clone size: few; J gene: TRBJ1-2; CDR3 protein: CASRTAGARGYTF; CDR3 DNA: TGTGCCAGCAGGACAGCAGGGGCGCGCGGCTACACCTTC
V gene: TRBV7-2; D gene: -; CDR3 length: 13; clone size: -; J gene: TRBJ2-5; CDR3 protein: CASSLTSWETQYF; CDR3 DNA: TGTGCCAGCAGCTTGACTAGTTGGGAGACCCAGTACTTC
V gene: TRBV3-1/TRBV3-2; D gene: TRBD2; CDR3 length: 14; clone size: many; J gene: TRBJ2-1; CDR3 protein: CASSLAGLDNEQFF; CDR3 DNA: TGTGCCAGCAGCCTAGCGGGGCTAGACAATGAGCAGTTCTTC
V gene: TRBV30; D gene: -; CDR3 length: 14; clone size: -; J gene: TRBJ1-5; CDR3 protein: CAWSRGNRHQPQHF; CDR3 DNA: TGTGCCTGGAGTAGGGGGAACAGACATCAGCCCCAGCATTTT
V gene: TRBV6-5; D gene: TRBD1; CDR3 length: 14; clone size: -; J gene: TRBJ1-5; CDR3 protein: CASSSTGLDQPQHF; CDR3 DNA: TGTGCCAGCAGTTCGACAGGGTTAGATCAGCCCCAGCATTTT
V gene: TRBV7-2; D gene: -; CDR3 length: 14; clone size: few; J gene: TRBJ1-5; CDR3 protein: CASSLRGSNQPQHF; CDR3 DNA: TGTGCCAGCAGCCTCCGCGGTAGCAATCAGCCCCAGCATTTT
V gene: TRBV3-1/TRBV3-2; D gene: TRBD2; CDR3 length: 17; clone size: -; J gene: TRBJ2-1; CDR3 protein: CATGSRGLAGLGNEQFF; CDR3 DNA: TGTGCCACCGGCAGTAGAGGACTAGCGGGCCTAGGGAATGAGCAGTTCTTC
V gene: TRBV7-6; D gene: TRBD1; CDR3 length: 14; clone size: -; J gene: TRBJ2-2; CDR3 protein: CASSRTGNTGELFF; CDR3 DNA: TGTGCCAGCAGCCGGACAGGGAACACCGGGGAGCTGTTTTTT
V gene: TRBV6-5; D gene: -; CDR3 length: 13; clone size: few; J gene: TRBJ1-2; CDR3 protein: CASSSQTGYGYTF; CDR3 DNA: TGTGCCAGCAGTTCGCAGACGGGCTATGGCTACACCTTC
V gene: TRBV7-6; D gene: TRBD1; CDR3 length: 16; clone size: -; J gene: TRBJ1-2; CDR3 protein: CASSSRQGAPGYGYTF; CDR3 DNA: TGTGCCAGCAGCTCCCGACAGGGAGCCCCGGGCTATGGCTACACCTTC